This paragraph reports one T cell receptor (beta chain). The data belong to a study of siplizumab effects on memory and regulatory T cells. Generated by immunoSEQ multiplex PCR, the TCRdb table keeps only in-frame clones and is missing some. The sample consists of about 120,000 clones, roughly 94% of them appearing once. Source material: non-Treg CD4+ T cells sorted from blood. The origin of this receptor is a human donor in good health.

CDR3 loop: CASSDLNTDTQYF. DNA for the CDR3: TGTGCCAGCAGCGACCTCAACACAGATACGCAGTATTTT. This chain uses TRBV5-6 with TRBJ2-3; D remains ambiguous. V dropped 4 bases and J dropped 2 bases, with 8 bases sitting between them. The CDR3 is 13 residues long. The germline CDR1 and CDR2 sequences are SGHDT and YYEEEE.